These T cell receptor beta chains were read from a single sample in a study of T-cell memory formation after mild COVID-19. MiXCR was run by TCRdb on the 5' RACE reads, yielding one entry per CDR3 protein. Of hundreds of thousands of distinct CDR3 sequences listed, 15% to 20% are singletons. The sequenced material came from PBMCs or a T cell subset sorted from them (not recorded which). Receptors were obtained from a man between 18 and 29 years old who had mild COVID-19 (a few samples of this study predate the infection). Cell type and time point are not known. Each CDR3 is given with its conserved first and last residue. The order of the fields is J gene, D gene, clone size, V gene, CDR3 protein, CDR3 DNA. The D gene is left open where the match is weak. Clone size appears in some rows only: once, few, many, or a class for an expanded clone.

j_gene: TRBJ2-3
d_gene: .
abundance: .
v_gene: TRBV20-1
CDR3aa: CSSSGLGRDTQYF
CDR3nt: TGCAGCTCAAGCGGGCTCGGCAGAGATACGCAGTATTTT

j_gene: TRBJ2-1
d_gene: .
abundance: .
v_gene: TRBV29-1
CDR3aa: CSAADTNEQFF
CDR3nt: TGCAGCGCAGCGGACACCAATGAGCAGTTCTTC

j_gene: TRBJ2-1
d_gene: TRBD2
abundance: .
v_gene: TRBV7-8
CDR3aa: CASSLEAGAYNEQFF
CDR3nt: TGTGCCAGCAGCTTAGAAGCGGGGGCCTACAATGAGCAGTTCTTC

j_gene: TRBJ2-7
d_gene: .
abundance: .
v_gene: TRBV7-8
CDR3aa: CASSLGILYEQYF
CDR3nt: TGTGCCAGCAGCTTGGGCATTTTATACGAGCAGTACTTC

j_gene: TRBJ2-3
d_gene: .
abundance: many
v_gene: TRBV7-2
CDR3aa: CASSTRTDTQYF
CDR3nt: TGTGCCAGCAGCACCCGCACAGATACGCAGTATTTT

j_gene: TRBJ2-1
d_gene: .
abundance: .
v_gene: TRBV11-1
CDR3aa: CASRQGVNEQFF
CDR3nt: TGTGCCAGCAGACAGGGAGTCAATGAGCAGTTCTTC

j_gene: TRBJ2-7
d_gene: TRBD1
abundance: .
v_gene: TRBV7-9
CDR3aa: CASSLDQGAYEQYF
CDR3nt: TGTGCCAGCAGCTTAGATCAGGGGGCATACGAGCAGTACTTC

j_gene: TRBJ2-5
d_gene: .
abundance: .
v_gene: TRBV7-2
CDR3aa: CASSGAQPGEETQYF
CDR3nt: TGTGCCAGCAGCGGGGCCCAGCCGGGAGAAGAGACCCAGTACTTC

j_gene: TRBJ2-5
d_gene: .
abundance: .
v_gene: TRBV7-2
CDR3aa: CASSRLAEETQYF
CDR3nt: TGTGCCAGCAGCCGGTTAGCAGAAGAGACCCAGTACTTC

j_gene: TRBJ2-1
d_gene: TRBD2
abundance: .
v_gene: TRBV5-1
CDR3aa: CASSWQPGLQNEQFF
CDR3nt: TGCGCCAGCAGCTGGCAACCGGGACTACAGAATGAGCAGTTCTTC

j_gene: TRBJ2-2
d_gene: .
abundance: few
v_gene: TRBV5-1
CDR3aa: CASSRGPLNTGELFF
CDR3nt: TGCGCCAGCAGCCGAGGGCCACTAAACACCGGGGAGCTGTTTTTT

j_gene: TRBJ1-2
d_gene: .
abundance: .
v_gene: TRBV4-1
CDR3aa: CASSQDYNYGYTF
CDR3nt: TGCGCCAGCAGCCAAGATTACAACTATGGCTACACCTTC

j_gene: TRBJ1-4
d_gene: .
abundance: few
v_gene: TRBV7-9
CDR3aa: CASSFPGLNEKLFF
CDR3nt: TGTGCCAGCAGCTTTCCTGGGCTTAATGAAAAACTGTTTTTT

j_gene: TRBJ2-5
d_gene: TRBD2
abundance: many
v_gene: TRBV7-3
CDR3aa: CASSFSGGGQTQYF
CDR3nt: TGTGCCAGCAGCTTTAGCGGGGGGGGCCAGACCCAGTACTTC

j_gene: TRBJ2-3
d_gene: .
abundance: few
v_gene: TRBV15
CDR3aa: CATSRGQAPDTQYF
CDR3nt: TGTGCCACCAGCAGAGGACAAGCCCCAGATACGCAGTATTTT

j_gene: TRBJ1-1
d_gene: TRBD1
abundance: .
v_gene: TRBV3-1
CDR3aa: CASSHRDRGHEAFF
CDR3nt: TGTGCCAGCAGCCATAGGGACAGGGGGCATGAAGCTTTCTTT

j_gene: TRBJ2-7
d_gene: TRBD2
abundance: .
v_gene: TRBV10-2
CDR3aa: CASTGGASYEQYF
CDR3nt: TGCGCCAGCACCGGGGGGGCCAGCTACGAGCAGTACTTC

j_gene: TRBJ1-4
d_gene: .
abundance: .
v_gene: TRBV5-1
CDR3aa: CASSLGEAGNEKLFF
CDR3nt: TGCGCCAGCAGCTTGGGTGAGGCAGGGAATGAAAAACTGTTTTTT

j_gene: TRBJ2-1
d_gene: .
abundance: .
v_gene: TRBV5-1
CDR3aa: CASSLQPGTYNEQFF
CDR3nt: TGCGCCAGCAGCTTGCAGCCAGGGACCTACAATGAGCAGTTCTTC

j_gene: TRBJ1-6
d_gene: .
abundance: .
v_gene: TRBV25-1
CDR3aa: CASSDNTGSWPLHF
CDR3nt: TGTGCCAGCAGTGACAATACAGGGTCTTGGCCCCTCCACTTT

j_gene: TRBJ1-3
d_gene: .
abundance: few
v_gene: TRBV9
CDR3aa: CASSVSGVIGNTIYF
CDR3nt: TGTGCCAGCAGCGTATCGGGGGTTATAGGAAACACCATATATTTT

j_gene: TRBJ2-1
d_gene: TRBD2
abundance: .
v_gene: TRBV20-1
CDR3aa: CSASAGNFDEQFF
CDR3nt: TGCAGTGCGTCAGCGGGGAACTTCGATGAGCAGTTCTTC

j_gene: TRBJ2-5
d_gene: TRBD2
abundance: few
v_gene: TRBV7-6
CDR3aa: CASSSLSGGAGETQYF
CDR3nt: TGTGCCAGCAGCTCTCTTAGCGGGGGGGCAGGAGAGACCCAGTACTTC

j_gene: TRBJ2-5
d_gene: .
abundance: few
v_gene: TRBV7-9
CDR3aa: CASSLAIRGGEETQYF
CDR3nt: TGTGCCAGCAGCTTAGCGATCAGGGGAGGGGAAGAGACCCAGTACTTC

j_gene: TRBJ1-6
d_gene: .
abundance: few
v_gene: TRBV18
CDR3aa: CASSPPGANSPLHF
CDR3nt: TGTGCCAGCTCACCACCGGGGGCCAATTCACCCCTCCACTTT

j_gene: TRBJ2-3
d_gene: .
abundance: many
v_gene: TRBV7-8
CDR3aa: CASSLERHTDTQYF
CDR3nt: TGTGCCAGCAGCTTAGAGCGGCACACAGATACGCAGTATTTT

j_gene: TRBJ2-3
d_gene: .
abundance: .
v_gene: TRBV12-3/TRBV12-4
CDR3aa: CASRPGRTDTDTQYF
CDR3nt: TGTGCCAGCAGACCTGGACGGACGGACACAGATACGCAGTATTTT

j_gene: TRBJ1-2
d_gene: .
abundance: many
v_gene: TRBV6-5
CDR3aa: CASSLQGAYGYTF
CDR3nt: TGTGCCAGCAGTTTGCAGGGAGCCTATGGCTACACCTTC

j_gene: TRBJ2-5
d_gene: .
abundance: .
v_gene: TRBV10-3
CDR3aa: CAIRRGRGETQYF
CDR3nt: TGTGCCATCCGCAGGGGCCGGGGAGAGACCCAGTACTTC

j_gene: TRBJ1-1
d_gene: .
abundance: .
v_gene: TRBV5-4
CDR3aa: CASSLAQGTAFF
CDR3nt: TGTGCCAGCAGCTTGGCCCAGGGCACGGCTTTCTTT

j_gene: TRBJ1-6
d_gene: TRBD1
abundance: .
v_gene: TRBV28
CDR3aa: CASSFRGQGVSPLHF
CDR3nt: TGTGCCAGCAGTTTCAGGGGACAGGGGGTTTCACCCCTCCACTTT

j_gene: TRBJ1-1
d_gene: .
abundance: many
v_gene: TRBV5-1
CDR3aa: CASSFRVNTEAFF
CDR3nt: TGCGCCAGCAGCTTCAGGGTCAACACTGAAGCTTTCTTT

j_gene: TRBJ1-2
d_gene: TRBD1
abundance: .
v_gene: TRBV12-3/TRBV12-4
CDR3aa: CASSSRTGGFYGYTF
CDR3nt: TGTGCCAGCAGTTCCCGGACAGGGGGGTTCTATGGCTACACCTTC

j_gene: TRBJ2-3
d_gene: TRBD1
abundance: few
v_gene: TRBV5-1
CDR3aa: CASSGGLTGATDTQYF
CDR3nt: TGCGCCAGCAGTGGAGGACTGACAGGGGCCACAGATACGCAGTATTTT

j_gene: TRBJ2-7
d_gene: TRBD2
abundance: few
v_gene: TRBV5-5
CDR3aa: CASSLGLAGGISYEQYF
CDR3nt: TGTGCCAGCAGCTTAGGACTAGCGGGGGGTATATCCTACGAGCAGTACTTC

j_gene: TRBJ2-3
d_gene: TRBD1
abundance: .
v_gene: TRBV6-5
CDR3aa: CASSYSREGTGSDTQYF
CDR3nt: TGTGCCAGCAGTTACTCAAGGGAGGGGACAGGGTCAGATACGCAGTATTTT

j_gene: TRBJ2-7
d_gene: .
abundance: few
v_gene: TRBV6-6
CDR3aa: CASSYPRSSYEQYF
CDR3nt: TGTGCCAGCAGTTACCCCAGGAGCTCCTACGAGCAGTACTTC

j_gene: TRBJ2-3
d_gene: .
abundance: many
v_gene: TRBV4-3
CDR3aa: CASSQARGATDTQYF
CDR3nt: TGCGCCAGCAGCCAAGCAAGGGGGGCCACAGATACGCAGTATTTT

j_gene: TRBJ2-2
d_gene: .
abundance: few
v_gene: TRBV7-3
CDR3aa: CASSLSRGDTGELFF
CDR3nt: TGTGCCAGCAGTTTAAGCAGGGGGGACACCGGGGAGCTGTTTTTT

j_gene: TRBJ2-5
d_gene: TRBD1
abundance: .
v_gene: TRBV6-6
CDR3aa: CASSYTYLRQGRLETQYF
CDR3nt: TGTGCCAGCAGTTACACCTACCTTAGACAGGGCCGTTTGGAGACCCAGTACTTC

j_gene: TRBJ1-1
d_gene: .
abundance: .
v_gene: TRBV2
CDR3aa: CASSASSVEAFF
CDR3nt: TGTGCCAGCAGTGCCAGCTCCGTTGAAGCTTTCTTT

j_gene: TRBJ2-5
d_gene: .
abundance: few
v_gene: TRBV5-5
CDR3aa: CASSYRIPTEESQYF
CDR3nt: TGTGCCAGCAGCTACAGGATCCCCACCGAAGAGTCCCAGTACTTC